Below, 30 T cell receptor beta chains from the same sample are listed, as sequenced in a study of blood T cell repertoires in COVID-19. Generated by immunoSEQ multiplex PCR, the TCRdb table keeps only in-frame clones and is missing some. Of about 300,000 clones in the sample, 65% to 90% were seen once. The sequencing sample was made of PBMCs or T cells enriched from blood (not recorded which). The receptors come from a woman under 30 who had recovered from COVID-19.

The chain joins TRBV28 to TRBJ1-2; maybe TRBD1 (6 bases). CDR1 and CDR2 (germline): MDHEN, SYDVKM. This CDR3 region has 14 residues. Trimming took 5 bases from V and 3 from J, leaving 13 bases between them. The CDR3 is CASSPDRLHYGYTF. The CDR3 DNA sequence: TGTGCCAGCAGTCCCGACAGGCTCCACTATGGCTACACCTTC.

This clone was seen many times. The chain couples TRBV28 to TRBJ1-6; D is ambiguous. Looked up from germline, CDR1 is MDHEN and CDR2 is SYDVKM. The CDR3 consists of 12 residues. Trimming stripped 6 bases from V and 7 bases from J, with 7 bases between. The CDR3 reads CASSRSNSPLHF. CDR3 coding DNA: TGTGCCAGCAGCCGTAGCAATTCACCCCTCCACTTT.

V and J are TRBV11-3 and TRBJ1-6; D may be TRBD1 (5 bases). Germline CDR1 and CDR2: SGHNT and YENEEA. V shed 7 bases and J shed 7 bases, with 17 bases lying between them. The CDR3 has 15 amino acids. CDR3 DNA sequence: TGTGCCAGCACTCTAGGGGCTCACAGGAATTCACCCCTCCACTTT. Translation gives CASTLGAHRNSPLHF.

The genes are TRBV29-1 and TRBJ2-7; 8 bases line up with TRBD2. The CDR3 has 16 residues. Germline V gives CDR1 SQVTM, CDR2 ANQGSEA. Trimming at V came to 4 bases and at J to 5 bases, leaving 16 bases not matched to a gene. CDR3 loop: CSVAGRKTSELHEQYF. The CDR3, as DNA: TGCAGCGTTGCGGGGCGGAAGACTAGCGAGTTGCACGAGCAGTACTTC.

The genes are TRBV7-2 and TRBJ2-1, with TRBD2 as a possible D gene (6 bases). V gave up 1 base and J gave up 2 bases, with 15 bases separating them. The germline CDR1 and CDR2 sequences are SGHTA and FQGNSA. The CDR3 totals 17 residues. CDR3 nucleotides: TGTGCCAGCAGCTTAGATGGGGGACTCGTACCCTACAATGAGCAGTTCTTC. Residues: CASSLDGGLVPYNEQFF.

This clone appeared once. J is TRBJ2-2 and V is TRBV24-1, with TRBD1 as a possible D gene (6 bases). The CDR3 extends over 19 amino acids. In germline, CDR1 is KGHDR, CDR2 SFDVKD. V was shortened by 0 bases and J by 0 bases, with 16 bases between the two germline ends. The CDR3 loop reads CATSDLRQGTLSNTGELFF. The CDR3 DNA follows: TGTGCCACCAGTGATTTGCGGCAGGGGACCCTTTCGAACACCGGGGAGCTGTTTTTT.

The chain recombines TRBV6-5 with TRBJ1-1, with 9 nucleotides matching TRBD1. Germline-derived CDR1 and CDR2 are MNHEY and SVGAGI. Germline trimming cut 6 bases from V and 3 bases from J; bases unmatched to any gene: 8. This CDR3 comprises 15 residues. CDR3 region: CASRSLGQGYTEAFF. CDR3 sequence (DNA): TGTGCCAGCAGATCCCTCGGACAGGGGTACACTGAAGCTTTCTTT.

The chain is built from TRBV2 and TRBJ2-1, with D possibly matching TRBD2 (6 bases). This CDR3 comprises 13 residues. Trimming left V 1 base short and J 9 bases short, with 10 bases between. Germline CDR1 reads SNHLY; CDR2 reads FYNNEI. CDR3 sequence reads: CASSEGNGGEQFF. CDR3 DNA: TGTGCCAGCAGTGAAGGCAACGGGGGTGAGCAGTTCTTC.

This clone was observed once. The chain employs TRBV7-9 and TRBJ2-1; 12 bases are a match to TRBD2. There are 18 residues in the CDR3. Germline V gives CDR1 SEHNR, CDR2 FQNEAQ (reference sequence). The V segment lost 5 bases and the J segment 9 bases; nucleotides outside the gene matches: 17. The CDR3 DNA reads TGTGCCAGCAGCGCACCGGGAGGAGGGCTAGCGGGAGGGACTGAGCAGTTCTTC. Its translation is CASSAPGGGLAGGTEQFF.

The rearrangement links TRBV7-9 to TRBJ1-1, with 7 bases matching TRBD1. J gave up 3 bases and V 4 bases, and 8 bases lay outside the gene matches. Germline CDR1 and CDR2: SEHNR and FQNEAQ (reference sequence). CDR3 length equals 15 residues. The CDR3 sequence is CASSSGQVAHTEAFF. CDR3 in DNA: TGTGCCAGCAGCTCAGGACAGGTGGCCCACACTGAAGCTTTCTTT.

The gene calls are TRBV4-2 and TRBJ2-1; 9 positions match TRBD2. The J segment lost 8 bases and the V segment lost 4 bases, leaving 15 bases of the junction unmatched. Looked up from germline, CDR1 is LGHNA and CDR2 is YNFKEQ. The CDR3 totals 17 residues. The CDR3 sequence is CASSPTVGGRGLYEQFF. CDR3 sequence (DNA): TGTGCCAGCAGCCCCACCGTGGGCGGGAGGGGACTCTATGAGCAGTTCTTC.

The V and J genes are TRBV9 and TRBJ2-1, with 13 bases fitting TRBD2. CDR3 length: 17 amino acids. Trimming cost V 4 bases and J 8 bases; bases outside gene matches: 12. Per the germline V gene, CDR1 is SGDLS and CDR2 is YYNGEE. The CDR3 DNA reads TGTGCCAGCAGCCCTACAGCCGGGACTAGCGGGAAACATGAGCAGTTCTTC. It translates to CASSPTAGTSGKHEQFF.

This rearrangement joins TRBV19 to TRBJ2-7; 14 nucleotides line up with TRBD2. This CDR3 is built from 15 residues. V lost 6 bases and J lost 3; bases outside the gene matches: 4. From germline, CDR1 is LNHDA and CDR2 SQIVND (reference sequence). CDR3 amino acids: CASREGLAGVYEQYF. The CDR3 coding sequence is TGTGCCAGTAGGGAGGGACTAGCGGGAGTCTACGAGCAGTACTTC.

The chain combines TRBV18 with TRBJ2-5, with TRBD2 matching 7 bases. This CDR3 contains 13 residues. The germline V gene encodes CDR1 KGHSH and CDR2 LQKENI. The V and J ends lost 4 bases and 3 bases, in that order; junction bases with no gene match: 2. The CDR3 DNA reads as TGTGCCAGCTCACGGACTAGGGAAGAGACCCAGTACTTC. Amino acid sequence: CASSRTREETQYF.

This clone appeared a few times. This chain's CDR3 is CASSLSVRGLGNEQFF. CDR3 in DNA: TGTGCCAGCAGCTTAAGCGTCAGGGGATTGGGGAATGAGCAGTTCTTC. The chain employs TRBV7-3 and TRBJ2-1, with D possibly TRBD1 on 6 matching bases. Trimming removed 1 base at V and 7 bases at J, with 17 bases between. Germline lookup yields CDR1 SGHTA and CDR2 FQGTGA. The CDR3 totals 16 residues.

The chain has TRBV7-8 and TRBJ1-1, with 8 bases lining up with TRBD1. From germline, CDR1 is SGHVS and CDR2 FQNEAQ. J lost 3 bases, V lost 2 bases, and 20 bases had no gene match. The CDR3 runs 20 residues. Here the CDR3 reads CASSLSPTGRGPRRDTEAFF. In DNA, the CDR3 is TGTGCCAGCAGCTTATCCCCAACCGGCAGGGGGCCCCGGAGGGACACTGAAGCTTTCTTT.

The V call is TRBV15, the J call TRBJ2-1; 8 positions agree with TRBD2. The ends lost 5 bases at V and 6 bases at J; junction bases unmatched: 15. The V gene's germline CDR1 is LNHNV and CDR2 YYDKDF (reference sequence). This CDR3 spans 17 amino acids. The CDR3 sequence: CATSDLTSGRNRNEQFF. The CDR3 DNA follows: TGTGCCACCAGCGACCTAACTAGCGGAAGAAACCGCAATGAGCAGTTCTTC.

Only one count was recorded for this clone. Relative to the germline gene, one junction end is altered; a read error may explain this. This rearrangement joins TRBV28 to TRBJ1-4, with TRBD1 identical over 12 bases. Germline lookup yields CDR1 MDHEN and CDR2 SYDVKM. The length of the CDR3 is 13 residues. This CDR3 reads CASSTGTGGRGVF. The DNA for the CDR3 is TGTGCCAGCAGTACTGGGACAGGGGGCCGTGGGGTTTTT.

The gene calls are TRBV6-5 and TRBJ1-2, with D perhaps TRBD1 (6 bases). The CDR3 has 13 residues. Germline V gives CDR1 MNHEY, CDR2 SVGAGI. V lost 4 bases and J 2 bases, leaving 8 bases between the germline ends. CDR3 amino acids: CASSWDTNYGYTF. CDR3 DNA sequence: TGTGCCAGCAGTTGGGACACAAACTATGGCTACACCTTC.

This chain connects TRBV18 to TRBJ2-1, with D perhaps matching TRBD1 (6 bases). V lost 0 bases, J lost 5 bases, and 14 bases lay in between. CDR1 is KGHSH, CDR2 LQKENI, per germline. This CDR3 is 16 amino acids long. CDR3 protein: CASSPPNQGSDNEQFF. CDR3 sequence (DNA): TGTGCCAGCTCACCACCGAACCAGGGGTCTGACAATGAGCAGTTCTTC. The variable domain in full, with the rest retrieved from reference TRBV18 and TRBJ2-1, is NAGVMQNPRHLVRRRGQEARLRCSPMKGHSHVYWYRQLPEEGLKFMVYLQKENIIDESGMPKERFSAEFPKEGPSILRIQQVVRGDSAAYFCASSPPNQGSDNEQFFGPGTRLTVL.

The gene calls are TRBV24-1 and TRBJ1-1; maybe TRBD1 (5 bases). The CDR3 loop spans 14 amino acids. The V end was cut by 3 bases, the J end by 0 bases, with 7 bases between. Germline loops: CDR1 KGHDR, CDR2 SFDVKD. The CDR3: CATSDPRVNTEAFF. The CDR3 nucleotides read TGTGCCACCAGTGATCCCAGGGTGAACACTGAAGCTTTCTTT.

This chain connects TRBV9 to TRBJ2-3; maybe TRBD1 (5 bases). Between the trimmed V and J ends, which lost 0 bases and 0 bases, there was a span of 14 bases. The CDR3 runs 17 residues. Germline CDR1 reads SGDLS; CDR2 reads YYNGEE. The CDR3 spells CASSVAWRTTSTDTQYF. In DNA form, the CDR3 reads TGTGCCAGCAGCGTAGCTTGGCGGACAACTAGCACAGATACGCAGTATTTT. Using reference TRBV9 and TRBJ2-3 for the parts outside the CDR3, the full variable domain is DSGVTQTPKHLITATGQRVTLRCSPRSGDLSVYWYQQSLDQGLQFLIQYYNGEERAKGNILERFSAQQFPDLHSELNLSSLELGDSALYFCASSVAWRTTSTDTQYFGPGTRLTVL.

This sequence joins TRBV3-1 (or the pseudogene TRBV3-2) and TRBJ2-7; 7 positions match TRBD1. CDR3 length: 14 residues. After removal of 1 base from V and 5 bases from J, the junction contained 5 bases not matched to a gene. Germline V lookup: CDR1 LGHDT, CDR2 YNNKEL (reference sequence). The DNA of the CDR3 is TGTGCCAGCAGCCAAGCCCAGGGGGTCGACGAGCAGTACTTC. Its protein is CASSQAQGVDEQYF.

This rearrangement joins TRBV10-3 to TRBJ2-5; weak D call: TRBD1 (6 bases). Germline CDR1 and CDR2: ENHRY and SYGVKD. CDR3 size: 13 residues. Trimming took 4 bases from V and 7 from J, leaving 13 bases between them. This CDR3 is CAISGQDIATQYF. Here the CDR3 DNA reads TGTGCCATCAGTGGACAGGACATTGCGACCCAGTACTTC.

V and J are TRBV2 and TRBJ1-4; 7 bases line up with TRBD1. V trimming: 2 bases; J trimming: 4 bases; junction bases outside the gene matches: 1. The CDR3 has 14 residues. Germline V CDR1 and CDR2: SNHLY, FYNNEI. The CDR3 reads CASSEWDSNEKLFF. CDR3 in DNA: TGTGCCAGCAGTGAATGGGACAGTAATGAAAAACTGTTTTTT.

The chain employs TRBV19 and TRBJ1-4; D not certain. Per germline, CDR1 LNHDA and CDR2 SQIVND (reference sequence). The CDR3 has 15 residues. V gave up 6 bases and J gave up 4 bases, with 15 bases separating them. The CDR3 bases are TGTGCCAGTAGATCGGGTCTCGCTATTAATGAAAAACTGTTTTTT. Translating it yields CASRSGLAINEKLFF.

This clone was seen a handful of times. The chain carries TRBV5-1 and TRBJ2-5, with D possibly being TRBD2 (5 bases). Germline lookup yields CDR1 SGHRS and CDR2 YFSETQ. V was cut by 5 bases and J by 9 bases, with 20 bases left in between. The CDR3 is 14 amino acids. CDR3 protein: CASRYDAGSTAQYF. CDR3 nucleotides: TGCGCCAGCAGATACGACGCGGGTTCTACGGCCCAGTACTTC.

The sample holds a few counts of this clone. The V and J genes are TRBV5-1 and TRBJ2-2, with 8 bases that match TRBD2. CDR3 length equals 15 residues. CDR1 is SGHRS, CDR2 YFSETQ, per germline. V lost 2 bases and J lost 4; bases outside the gene matches: 4. The CDR3 sequence: CASSFREGPTGELFF. The CDR3 DNA reads TGCGCCAGCAGCTTTCGGGAGGGCCCCACCGGGGAGCTGTTTTTT.

The chain uses TRBV6-5 and TRBJ2-1; the D gene is possibly TRBD1 (5 bases). The ends were cut back, 3 bases at V and 2 bases at J, with 11 bases in the middle. The CDR3 consists of 15 residues. Germline V CDR1 and CDR2: MNHEY, SVGAGI. The CDR3 nucleotides read TGTGCCAGCAGTTATATCAGGGCCCCCTACAATGAGCAGTTCTTC. It is translated as CASSYIRAPYNEQFF.

This chain joins TRBV5-1 and TRBJ2-2; maybe TRBD2 (6 bases). CDR1 and CDR2 from the germline V gene are SGHRS and YFSETQ. CDR3 length: 15 amino acids. Between the trimmed V and J ends, which lost 0 bases and 0 bases, there was a span of 6 bases. The CDR3 DNA is TGCGCCAGCAGCTTGGCGGGAGCGAACACCGGGGAGCTGTTTTTT. It encodes CASSLAGANTGELFF.